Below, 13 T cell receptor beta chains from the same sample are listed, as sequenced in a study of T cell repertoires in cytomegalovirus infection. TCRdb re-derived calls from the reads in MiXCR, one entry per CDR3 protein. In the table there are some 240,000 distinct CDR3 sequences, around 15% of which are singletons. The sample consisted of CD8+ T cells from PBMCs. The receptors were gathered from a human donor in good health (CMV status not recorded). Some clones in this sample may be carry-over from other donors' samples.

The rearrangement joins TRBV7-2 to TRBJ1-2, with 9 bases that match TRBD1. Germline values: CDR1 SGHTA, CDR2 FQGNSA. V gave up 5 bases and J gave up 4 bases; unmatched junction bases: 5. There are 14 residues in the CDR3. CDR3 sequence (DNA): TGTGCCAGCAGCCGGGACAGGGTCTTCTATGGCTACACCTTC. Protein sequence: CASSRDRVFYGYTF.

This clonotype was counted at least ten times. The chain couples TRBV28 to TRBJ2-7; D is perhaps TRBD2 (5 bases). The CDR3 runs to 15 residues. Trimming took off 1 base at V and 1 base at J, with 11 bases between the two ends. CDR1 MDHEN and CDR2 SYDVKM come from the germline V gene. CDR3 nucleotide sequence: TGTGCCAGCAGTTTATCAGCGGTGGGATCCTACGAGCAGTACTTC. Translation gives CASSLSAVGSYEQYF.

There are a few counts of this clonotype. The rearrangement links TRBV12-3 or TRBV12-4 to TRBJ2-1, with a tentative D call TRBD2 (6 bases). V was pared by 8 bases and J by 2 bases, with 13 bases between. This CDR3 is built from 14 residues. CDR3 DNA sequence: TGTGCCAGCGGACGGGGGTTGACCTACAATGAGCAGTTCTTC. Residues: CASGRGLTYNEQFF.

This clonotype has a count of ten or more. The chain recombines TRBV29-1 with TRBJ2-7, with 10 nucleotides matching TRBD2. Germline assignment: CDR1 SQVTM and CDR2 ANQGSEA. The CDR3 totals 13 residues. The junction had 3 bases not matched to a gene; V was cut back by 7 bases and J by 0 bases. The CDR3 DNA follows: TGCAGCGGTCTAGCGGGGGACTCCTACGAGCAGTACTTC. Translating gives CSGLAGDSYEQYF.

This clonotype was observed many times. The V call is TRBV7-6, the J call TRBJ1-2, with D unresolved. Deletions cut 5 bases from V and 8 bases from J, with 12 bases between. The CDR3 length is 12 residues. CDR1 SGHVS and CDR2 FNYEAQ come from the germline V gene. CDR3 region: CASSGDGRGYTF. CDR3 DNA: TGTGCCAGCAGCGGGGATGGACGGGGCTACACCTTC.

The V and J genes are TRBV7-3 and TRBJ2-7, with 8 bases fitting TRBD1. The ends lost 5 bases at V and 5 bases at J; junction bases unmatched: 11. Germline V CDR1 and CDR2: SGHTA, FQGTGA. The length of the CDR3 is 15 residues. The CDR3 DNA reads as TGTGCCAGCAGCCCAACAGGGGGAAGGGCAGACGAGCAGTACTTC. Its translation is CASSPTGGRADEQYF.

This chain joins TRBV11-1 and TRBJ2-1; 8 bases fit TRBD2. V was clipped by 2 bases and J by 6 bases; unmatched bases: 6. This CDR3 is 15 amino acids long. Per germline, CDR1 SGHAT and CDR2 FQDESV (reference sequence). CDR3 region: CASSLYSGALNEQFF. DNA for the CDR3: TGTGCCAGCAGCTTATATAGCGGGGCACTCAATGAGCAGTTCTTC.

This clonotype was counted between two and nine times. CDR3 bases: TGTGCCAGCAGTGAGGGACAGGGGCAGAAGCAGTTCTTC. Its translation is CASSEGQGQKQFF. The V call is TRBV6-4, the J call TRBJ2-1, with 10 positions matching TRBD1. The CDR3 is 13 residues long. V lost 3 bases and J lost 11; bases outside the gene matches: 4. CDR1 MRHNA and CDR2 SNTAGT come from the germline V gene.

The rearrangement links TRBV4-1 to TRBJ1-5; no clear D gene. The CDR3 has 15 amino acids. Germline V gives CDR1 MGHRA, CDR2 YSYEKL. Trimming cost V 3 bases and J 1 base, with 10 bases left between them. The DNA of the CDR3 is TGCGCCAGCAGCCAGGAACAGCTAAGCAATCAGCCCCAGCATTTT. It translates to CASSQEQLSNQPQHF.

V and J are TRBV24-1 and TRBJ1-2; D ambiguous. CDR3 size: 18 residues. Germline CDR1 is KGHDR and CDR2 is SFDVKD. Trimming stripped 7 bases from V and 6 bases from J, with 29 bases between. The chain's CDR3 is CATRIKSIRAGERDGYTF. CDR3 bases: TGTGCCACCAGGATTAAATCCATACGAGCCGGGGAGCGCGATGGCTACACCTTC.

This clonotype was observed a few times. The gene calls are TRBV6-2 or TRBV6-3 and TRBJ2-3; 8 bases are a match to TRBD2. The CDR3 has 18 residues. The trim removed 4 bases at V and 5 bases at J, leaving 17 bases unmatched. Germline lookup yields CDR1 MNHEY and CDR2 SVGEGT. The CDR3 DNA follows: TGTGCCAGCAGTTCCCACCCGATAATAGCGGGAAATATAGATACGCAGTATTTT. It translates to CASSSHPIIAGNIDTQYF.

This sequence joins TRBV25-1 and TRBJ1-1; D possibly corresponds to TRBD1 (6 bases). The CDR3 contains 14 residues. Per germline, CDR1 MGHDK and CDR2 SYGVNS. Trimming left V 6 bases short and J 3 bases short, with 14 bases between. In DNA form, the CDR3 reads TGTGCCAGCAGAAGAGAGGGGGGGTACACTGAAGCTTTCTTT. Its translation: CASRREGGYTEAFF.

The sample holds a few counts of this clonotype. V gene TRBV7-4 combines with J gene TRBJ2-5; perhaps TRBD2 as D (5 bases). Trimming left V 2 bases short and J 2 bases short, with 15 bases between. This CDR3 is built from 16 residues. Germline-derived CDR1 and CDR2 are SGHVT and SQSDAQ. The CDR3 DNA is TGTGCCAGCAGCTTATCCGGGGTCAATGGTCAAGAGACCCAGTACTTC. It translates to CASSLSGVNGQETQYF.